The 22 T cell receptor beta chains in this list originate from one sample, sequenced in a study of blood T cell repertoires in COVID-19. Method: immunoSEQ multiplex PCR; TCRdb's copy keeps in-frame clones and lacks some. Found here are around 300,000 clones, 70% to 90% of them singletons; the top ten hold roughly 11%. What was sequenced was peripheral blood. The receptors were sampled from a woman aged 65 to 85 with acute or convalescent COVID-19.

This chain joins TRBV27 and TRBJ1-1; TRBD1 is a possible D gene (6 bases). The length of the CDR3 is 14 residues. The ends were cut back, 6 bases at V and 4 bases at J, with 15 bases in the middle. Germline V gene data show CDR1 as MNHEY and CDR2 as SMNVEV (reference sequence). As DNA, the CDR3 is TGTGCCAGCAGAATGGGGGGGCTGCGCACTGAAGCTTTCTTT. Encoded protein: CASRMGGLRTEAFF.

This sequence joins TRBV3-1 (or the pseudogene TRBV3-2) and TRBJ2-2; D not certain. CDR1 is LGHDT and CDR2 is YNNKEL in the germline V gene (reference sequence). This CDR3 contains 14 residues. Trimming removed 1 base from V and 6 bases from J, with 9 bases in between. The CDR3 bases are TGTGCCAGCAGCCAAGGTCAAAAGCCCGGGGAGCTGTTTTTT. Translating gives CASSQGQKPGELFF.

The DNA of the CDR3 is TGTGCCAGCAGCGTCGAGTCCCCCCCCTACGAGCAGTACTTC. It codes for CASSVESPPYEQYF. The genes are TRBV9 and TRBJ2-7; D is ambiguous. The CDR3 consists of 14 residues. The V gene's germline CDR1 is SGDLS and CDR2 YYNGEE. Trimming took off 2 bases at V and 2 bases at J, with 11 bases between the two ends. Together with reference TRBV9 and TRBJ2-7, the CDR3 gives the full variable domain: DSGVTQTPKHLITATGQRVTLRCSPRSGDLSVYWYQQSLDQGLQFLIQYYNGEERAKGNILERFSAQQFPDLHSELNLSSLELGDSALYFCASSVESPPYEQYFGPGTRLTVT.

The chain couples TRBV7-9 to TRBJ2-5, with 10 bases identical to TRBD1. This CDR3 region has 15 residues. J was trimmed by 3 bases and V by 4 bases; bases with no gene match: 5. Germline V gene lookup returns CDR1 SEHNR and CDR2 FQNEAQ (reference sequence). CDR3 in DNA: TGTGCCAGCAGCTCCATAGGGACAGGGGAAGAGACCCAGTACTTC. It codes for CASSSIGTGEETQYF.

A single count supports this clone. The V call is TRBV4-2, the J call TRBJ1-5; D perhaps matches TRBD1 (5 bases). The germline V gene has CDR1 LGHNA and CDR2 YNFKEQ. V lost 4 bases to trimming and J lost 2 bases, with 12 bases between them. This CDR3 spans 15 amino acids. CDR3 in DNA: TGTGCCAGCAGCCGGGACTATGATGGCAATCAGCCCCAGCATTTT. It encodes CASSRDYDGNQPQHF.

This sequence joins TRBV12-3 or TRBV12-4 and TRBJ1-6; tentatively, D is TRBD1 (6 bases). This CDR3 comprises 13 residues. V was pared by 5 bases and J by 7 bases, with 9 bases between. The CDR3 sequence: CASSTGQNSPLHF. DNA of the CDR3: TGTGCCAGCAGTACAGGGCAGAATTCACCCCTCCACTTT.

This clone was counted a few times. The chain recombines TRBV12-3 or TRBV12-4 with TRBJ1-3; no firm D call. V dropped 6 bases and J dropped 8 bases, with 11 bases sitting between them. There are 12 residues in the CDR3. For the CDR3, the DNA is TGTGCCAGCAGCCTCGGGGAGTACACCATATATTTT. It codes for CASSLGEYTIYF.

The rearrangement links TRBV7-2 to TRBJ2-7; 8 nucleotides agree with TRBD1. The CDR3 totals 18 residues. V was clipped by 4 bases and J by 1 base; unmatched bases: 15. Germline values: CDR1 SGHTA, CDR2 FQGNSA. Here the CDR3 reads CASSSPNPRGRRSYEQYF. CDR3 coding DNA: TGTGCCAGCAGCTCCCCCAACCCCAGGGGGCGGAGGTCCTACGAGCAGTACTTC.

CDR3 DNA sequence: TGTGCCTGGAGTGAACCCGGGACAGGGGGCCGGCAGCCCCAGCATTTT. It is translated as CAWSEPGTGGRQPQHF. J is TRBJ1-5 and V is TRBV30; 12 bases align to TRBD1. Germline CDR1 is GTSNPN and CDR2 is SVGIG (reference sequence). J lost 7 bases, V lost 1 base, and 8 bases had no gene match. The CDR3 spans 16 residues.

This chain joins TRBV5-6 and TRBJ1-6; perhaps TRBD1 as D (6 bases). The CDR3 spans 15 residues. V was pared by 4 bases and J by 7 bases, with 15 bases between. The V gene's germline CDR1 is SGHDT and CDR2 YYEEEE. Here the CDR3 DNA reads TGTGCCAGCAGCGGTACAGGGACCTTGAATTCACCCCTCCACTTT. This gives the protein CASSGTGTLNSPLHF.

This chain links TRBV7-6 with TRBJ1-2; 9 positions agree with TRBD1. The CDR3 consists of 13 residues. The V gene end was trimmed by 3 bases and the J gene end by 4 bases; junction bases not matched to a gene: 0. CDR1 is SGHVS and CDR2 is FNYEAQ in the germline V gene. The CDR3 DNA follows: TGTGCCAGCAGCTTGGGACAGGGCTATGGCTACACCTTC. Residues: CASSLGQGYGYTF.

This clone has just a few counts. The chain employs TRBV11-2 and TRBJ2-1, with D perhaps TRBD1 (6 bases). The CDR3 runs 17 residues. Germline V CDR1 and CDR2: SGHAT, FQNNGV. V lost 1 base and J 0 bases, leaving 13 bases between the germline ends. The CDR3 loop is CASSLVPGVSSYNEQFF. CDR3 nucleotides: TGTGCCAGCAGCTTAGTCCCAGGGGTAAGCTCCTACAATGAGCAGTTCTTC.

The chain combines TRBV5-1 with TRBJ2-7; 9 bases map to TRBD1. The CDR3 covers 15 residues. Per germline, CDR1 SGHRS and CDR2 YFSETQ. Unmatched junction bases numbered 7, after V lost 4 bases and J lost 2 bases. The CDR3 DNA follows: TGCGCCAGCAGCCTAACAGGGGGCAGTGCCTACGAGCAGTACTTC. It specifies CASSLTGGSAYEQYF.

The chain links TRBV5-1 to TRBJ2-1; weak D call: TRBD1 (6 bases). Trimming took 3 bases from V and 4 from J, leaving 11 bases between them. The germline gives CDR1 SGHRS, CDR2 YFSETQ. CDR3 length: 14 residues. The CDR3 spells CASSSGQNYNEQFF. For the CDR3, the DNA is TGCGCCAGCAGCTCCGGACAGAATTACAATGAGCAGTTCTTC. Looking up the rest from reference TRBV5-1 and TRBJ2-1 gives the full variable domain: KAGVTQTPRYLIKTRGQQVTLSCSPISGHRSVSWYQQTPGQGLQFLFEYFSETQRNKGNFPGRFSGRQFSNSRSEMNVSTLELGDSALYLCASSSGQNYNEQFFGPGTRLTVL.

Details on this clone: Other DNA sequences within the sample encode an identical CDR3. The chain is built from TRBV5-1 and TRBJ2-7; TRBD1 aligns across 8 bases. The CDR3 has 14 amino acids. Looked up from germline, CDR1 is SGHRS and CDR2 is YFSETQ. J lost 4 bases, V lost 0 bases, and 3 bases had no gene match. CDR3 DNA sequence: TGCGCCAGCAGCTTGGAGGGACAGGTGTACGAGCAGTACTTC. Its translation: CASSLEGQVYEQYF.

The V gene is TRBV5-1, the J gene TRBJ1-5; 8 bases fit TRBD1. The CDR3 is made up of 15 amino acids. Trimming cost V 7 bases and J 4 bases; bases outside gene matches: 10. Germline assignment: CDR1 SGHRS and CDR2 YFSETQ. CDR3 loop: CASLGAGGENQPQHF. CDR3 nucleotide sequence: TGCGCCAGCCTAGGGGCAGGGGGCGAAAATCAGCCCCAGCATTTT. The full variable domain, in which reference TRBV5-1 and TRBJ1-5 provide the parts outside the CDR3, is KAGVTQTPRYLIKTRGQQVTLSCSPISGHRSVSWYQQTPGQGLQFLFEYFSETQRNKGNFPGRFSGRQFSNSRSEMNVSTLELGDSALYLCASLGAGGENQPQHFGDGTRLSIL.

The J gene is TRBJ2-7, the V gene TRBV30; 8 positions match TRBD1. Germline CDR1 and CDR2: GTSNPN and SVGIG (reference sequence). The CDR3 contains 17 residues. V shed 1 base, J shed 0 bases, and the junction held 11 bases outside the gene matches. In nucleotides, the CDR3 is TGTGCCTGGAGTGGATTCCAAGGGGGGACAGGCTCCTACGAGCAGTACTTC. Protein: CAWSGFQGGTGSYEQYF.

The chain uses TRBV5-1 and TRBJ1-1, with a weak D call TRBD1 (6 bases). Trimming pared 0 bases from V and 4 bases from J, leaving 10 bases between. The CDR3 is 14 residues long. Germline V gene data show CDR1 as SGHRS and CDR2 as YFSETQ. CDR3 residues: CASSLGQGLTEAFF. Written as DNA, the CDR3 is TGCGCCAGCAGCTTGGGGCAGGGGCTCACTGAAGCTTTCTTT.

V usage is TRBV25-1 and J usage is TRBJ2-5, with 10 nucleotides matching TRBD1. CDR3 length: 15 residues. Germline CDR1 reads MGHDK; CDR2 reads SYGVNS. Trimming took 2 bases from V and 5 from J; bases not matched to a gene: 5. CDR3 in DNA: TGTGCCAGCAGTGAAGGGGGACAGGGGAGGGAGACCCAGTACTTC. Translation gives CASSEGGQGRETQYF.

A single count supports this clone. The CDR3 DNA reads TGTGCCAGCAGTCAGGCAGGGGCAACGGACACCGGGGAGCTGTTTTTT. This gives the protein CASSQAGATDTGELFF. The V gene is TRBV3-1 (or the pseudogene TRBV3-2), the J gene TRBJ2-2, with TRBD1 as a possible D gene (6 bases). CDR3 length: 16 amino acids. CDR1 and CDR2 from the germline V gene are LGHDT and YNNKEL (reference sequence). V was pared by 6 bases and J by 3 bases, with 17 bases between.

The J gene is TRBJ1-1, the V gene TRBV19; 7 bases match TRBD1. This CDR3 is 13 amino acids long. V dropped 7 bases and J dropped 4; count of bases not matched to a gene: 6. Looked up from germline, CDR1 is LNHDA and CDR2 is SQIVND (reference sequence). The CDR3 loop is CASILTGTTEAFF. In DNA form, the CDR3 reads TGTGCCAGTATTCTGACAGGGACCACTGAAGCTTTCTTT.

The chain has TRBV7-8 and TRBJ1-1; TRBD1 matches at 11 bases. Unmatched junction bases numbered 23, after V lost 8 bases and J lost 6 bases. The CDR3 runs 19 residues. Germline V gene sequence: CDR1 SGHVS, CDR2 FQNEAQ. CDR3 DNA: TGTGCCAGCCACGCACGCGGGGGGGGACAGGGGGACCGAAACCCTGAAGCTTTCTTT. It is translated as CASHARGGGQGDRNPEAFF.